This TCR beta chain was sequenced for a study of PD-L1 blockade in urothelial cancer. At the level of the study: Each blood sample yielded a median of around 150,000 T cells.

The CDR3 extends over 16 amino acids. Trimming shortened V by 3 bases and J by 5 bases, and 17 bases separated the two germline ends. Germline values: CDR1 SGHRS, CDR2 YFSETQ. Here immunoSEQ multiplex PCR was the method, and the copy in TCRdb shows in-frame clones only, minus some. The table records around 50,000 clones, more than 70% of them present only once. Time point of the sample: peripheral blood 6 weeks after treatment start. This sequence was found in a man aged 55 to 70 with urothelial cancer. This sample comprised PBMCs, obtained around atezolizumab (anti-PD-L1) treatment. The chain employs TRBV5-1 and TRBJ2-2, with D possibly matching TRBD1 (5 bases). The CDR3 DNA sequence: TGCGCCAGCAGCTCCCTTTCCCAGGGTGTGACCGGGGAGCTGTTTTTT. Translated, it gives CASSSLSQGVTGELFF.